The subject of this entry is one T cell receptor (beta chain). The data were obtained in a study of OX40 agonist ivuxolimab in advanced cancers. Study summary: Three patients got partial responses; one had hepatocellular carcinoma and two had cutaneous melanoma.

The V gene's germline CDR1 is MNHEY and CDR2 SVGAGI. The CDR3 has 14 residues. Trimming left V 0 bases short and J 8 bases short, with 13 bases between. The assay was immunoSEQ multiplex PCR, and TCRdb's table has in-frame clones only and misses some. The sample carries about 22,000 clones, about 83% recorded once. Sequenced here: CD4+ or CD8+ T cells sorted from blood, sampled in a trial of the OX40 agonist ivuxolimab. This TCR was sampled from an adult with an advanced solid tumor such as melanoma, head and neck, liver or kidney cancer. The chain carries TRBV6-5 and TRBJ1-2, with D unresolved. The CDR3 bases are TGTGCCAGCAGTTACTCACTGGGAAGGGTCGGCTACACCTTC. This gives the protein CASSYSLGRVGYTF.